Detailed here is one TCR beta chain. The CDR3 spans 13 residues. CDR1 and CDR2 from the germline V gene are KGHSH and LQKENI. V was shortened by 0 bases and J by 8 bases, with 10 bases between the two germline ends. Assay used: immunoSEQ multiplex PCR; TCRdb lists only in-frame clones, some missing. The sample lists over 150,000 clones, around 84% occurring once. This entry belongs to a study of blood T cell repertoires in COVID-19. Study as a whole: PBMCs, B-cell-depleted T cells, or T cells were the source of the cDNA or gDNA that made up the material.

Sequenced material: peripheral blood. The receptor was derived from a man aged 60 to 69 with COVID-19, enrolled during active disease. This rearrangement joins TRBV18 to TRBJ1-1; D gene unclear. CDR3: CASSPPINSEAFF. CDR3 coding DNA: TGTGCCAGCTCACCACCGATCAACTCGGAAGCTTTCTTT.